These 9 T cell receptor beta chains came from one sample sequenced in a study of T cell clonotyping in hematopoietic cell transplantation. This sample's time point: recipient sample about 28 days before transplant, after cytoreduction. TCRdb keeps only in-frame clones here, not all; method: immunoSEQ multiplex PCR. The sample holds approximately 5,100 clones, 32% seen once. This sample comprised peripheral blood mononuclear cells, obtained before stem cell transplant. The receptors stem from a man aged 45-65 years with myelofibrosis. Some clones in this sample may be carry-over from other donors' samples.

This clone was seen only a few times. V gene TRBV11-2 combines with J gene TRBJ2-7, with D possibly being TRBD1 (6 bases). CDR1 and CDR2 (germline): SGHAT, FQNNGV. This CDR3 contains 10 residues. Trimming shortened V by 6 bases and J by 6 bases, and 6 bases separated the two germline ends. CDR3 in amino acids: CASRGGEQYF. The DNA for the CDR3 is TGTGCCAGCAGAGGGGGCGAGCAGTACTTC. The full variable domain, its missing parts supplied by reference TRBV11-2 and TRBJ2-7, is EAGVAQSPRYKIIEKRQSVAFWCNPISGHATLYWYQQILGQGPKLLIQFQNNGVVDDSQLPKDRFSAERLKGVDSTLKIQPAKLEDSAVYLCASRGGEQYFGPGTRLTVT.

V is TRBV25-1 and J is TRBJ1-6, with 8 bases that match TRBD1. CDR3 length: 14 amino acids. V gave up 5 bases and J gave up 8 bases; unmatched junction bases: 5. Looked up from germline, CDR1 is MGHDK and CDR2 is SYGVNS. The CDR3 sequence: CASSSGGADSPLHF. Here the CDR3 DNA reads TGTGCCAGCAGTTCAGGGGGCGCCGATTCACCCCTCCACTTT.

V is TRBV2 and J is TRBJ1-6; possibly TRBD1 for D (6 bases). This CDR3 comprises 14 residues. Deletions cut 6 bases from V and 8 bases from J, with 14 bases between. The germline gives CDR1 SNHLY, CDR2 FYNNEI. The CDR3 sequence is CASRQRTEYSPLHF. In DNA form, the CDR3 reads TGTGCCAGCAGGCAAAGGACAGAGTATTCACCCCTCCACTTT. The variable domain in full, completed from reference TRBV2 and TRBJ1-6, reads EPEVTQTPSHQVTQMGQEVILRCVPISNHLYFYWYRQILGQKVEFLVSFYNNEISEKSEIFDDQFSVERPDGSNFTLKIRSTKLEDSAMYFCASRQRTEYSPLHFGNGTRLTVT.

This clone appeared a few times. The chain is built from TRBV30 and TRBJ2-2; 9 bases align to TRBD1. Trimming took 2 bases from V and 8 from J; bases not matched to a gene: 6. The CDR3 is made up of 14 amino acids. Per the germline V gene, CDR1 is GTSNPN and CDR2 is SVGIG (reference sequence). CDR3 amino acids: CAWSFNRGQGELFF. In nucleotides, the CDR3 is TGTGCCTGGAGTTTCAACAGGGGGCAGGGGGAGCTGTTTTTT.

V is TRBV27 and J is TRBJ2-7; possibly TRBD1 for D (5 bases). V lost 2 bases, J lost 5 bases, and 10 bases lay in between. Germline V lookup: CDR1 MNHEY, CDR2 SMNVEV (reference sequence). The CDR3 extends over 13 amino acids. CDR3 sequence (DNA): TGTGCCAGCAGTTTAAAGGGGCACCACGAGCAGTACTTC. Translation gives CASSLKGHHEQYF.

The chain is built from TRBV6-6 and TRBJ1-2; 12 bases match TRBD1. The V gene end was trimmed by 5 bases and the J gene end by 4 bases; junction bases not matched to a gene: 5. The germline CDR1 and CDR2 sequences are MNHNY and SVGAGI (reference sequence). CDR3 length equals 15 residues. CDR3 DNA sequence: TGTGCCAGCAGTCCCGGGACAGGGGGCGTCTATGGCTACACCTTC. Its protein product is CASSPGTGGVYGYTF.

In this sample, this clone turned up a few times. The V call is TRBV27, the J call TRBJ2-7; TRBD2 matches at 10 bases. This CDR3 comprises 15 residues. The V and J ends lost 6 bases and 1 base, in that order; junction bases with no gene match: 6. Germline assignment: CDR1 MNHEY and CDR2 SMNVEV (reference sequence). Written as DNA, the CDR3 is TGTGCCAGCAGCCAGCGGACTAGCGGATCCTACGAGCAGTACTTC. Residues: CASSQRTSGSYEQYF.

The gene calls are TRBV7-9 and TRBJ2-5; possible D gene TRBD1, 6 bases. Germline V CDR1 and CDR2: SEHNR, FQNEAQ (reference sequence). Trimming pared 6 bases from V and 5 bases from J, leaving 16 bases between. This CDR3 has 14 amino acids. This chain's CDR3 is CASRRQESRETQYF. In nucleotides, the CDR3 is TGTGCCAGCAGAAGACAGGAGTCCAGGGAGACCCAGTACTTC.

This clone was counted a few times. CDR3: CAWSGTGGGAFF. The CDR3 DNA reads as TGTGCCTGGAGTGGAACAGGAGGGGGAGCTTTCTTT. The chain combines TRBV30 with TRBJ1-1, with a weak D call TRBD1 (6 bases). CDR1 is GTSNPN and CDR2 is SVGIG in the germline V gene (reference sequence). This CDR3 has 12 residues. V was clipped by 1 base and J by 10 bases, with 13 bases between them.